Listed here are 4 T cell receptor beta chains from one sample, sequenced in a study of vaccination and CD4 T cells after COVID-19. An Oncomine TCR Beta short-read assay was used to sequence the DNA from cultured CD4+ T cells. TCRdb ran MiXCR on the PCR reads and lists one entry per CDR3 protein. The sample lists around 18,000 distinct CDR3 sequences, 55% to 60% occurring once. Regarding treatment: approximately 10-day PBMC culture with coronavirus spike peptide pools or control peptides (ViraFEST assay). These receptors' antigens are unknown. This material consisted of CD4+ T cells from blood, cultured in vitro, taken after SARS-CoV-2 vaccination. Receptors were obtained from a human donor who had recovered from COVID-19.

The chain links TRBV6-2 or TRBV6-3 to TRBJ2-7, with D unresolved. This CDR3 comprises 12 residues. Germline lookup yields CDR1 MNHEY and CDR2 SVGEGT. V shed 6 bases and J shed 3 bases, with 9 bases lying between them. This chain's CDR3 is CASRPQNYEQYF. CDR3 in DNA: TGTGCCAGCAGGCCTCAGAACTACGAGCAGTACTTC.

V usage is TRBV7-9 and J usage is TRBJ1-2, with 10 bases matching TRBD1. CDR3 size: 16 residues. Trimming took 1 base from V and 5 from J; bases not matched to a gene: 7. CDR1 and CDR2 (germline): SEHNR, FQNEAQ (reference sequence). CDR3 loop: CASSLVETGGAYGYTF. CDR3 sequence (DNA): TGTGCCAGCAGCTTAGTGGAGACAGGGGGCGCGTATGGCTACACCTTC.

This chain joins TRBV9 and TRBJ1-1; TRBD1 aligns across 8 bases. CDR3 size: 14 residues. CDR1 and CDR2 from the germline V gene are SGDLS and YYNGEE. Trimming took 3 bases from V and 7 from J; bases not matched to a gene: 8. The CDR3 region has the DNA TGTGCCAGCAGCGGAGACAGGGGCGGCAATGAAGCTTTCTTT. This sequence encodes CASSGDRGGNEAFF.

The J gene is TRBJ2-3, the V gene TRBV6-1; D gene ambiguous. The germline V and J ends were trimmed by 4 bases and 6 bases, with 14 bases remaining between them. The CDR3 spans 14 residues. The germline V gene encodes CDR1 MNHNS and CDR2 SASEGT. CDR3 protein: CASSATPTVDTQYF. In nucleotides, the CDR3 is TGTGCCAGCAGTGCGACTCCTACCGTCGATACGCAGTATTTT.